This T cell receptor beta chain stems from a study of monozygotic twins with cystic fibrosis. Libraries were prepared by immunoSEQ multiplex PCR; TCRdb keeps only in-frame clonotypes and omits some of them. The sample contains about 14,000 clones, roughly 85% of which appear only once. In its sample, this clone was seen once. Germline loops: CDR1 MGHRA, CDR2 YSYEKL. The CDR3 contains 16 residues. V was pared by 3 bases and J by 0 bases, with 4 bases of the junction left unmatched. The sequence derives from a boy under 18 with cystic fibrosis. The sequencing input was blood. This chain links TRBV4-1 with TRBJ2-7; 11 nucleotides agree with TRBD2. CDR3 coding DNA: TGCGCCAGCAGCCACCGAGGGACTAGCGGCTCCTACGAGCAGTACTTC. Its protein is CASSHRGTSGSYEQYF.